Listed below are T cell receptor beta chains from one sample, sequenced in a study of cytomegalovirus exposure and HLA in healthy donors. Only in-frame clones appear in the TCRdb table, and some are missing; sequencing was by immunoSEQ multiplex PCR. The sample gives fewer than 200,000 clones, about four fifths of which show up once; 4.9% is in the top ten. Sequenced input: PBMCs. These receptors were collected from a woman under 30 in good health and CMV-seropositive. CDR3s include the opening cysteine and the closing phenylalanine or tryptophan. A D gene is named only where the DNA matches it firmly. Size is omitted from some rows. Given values are once, few, many or a class for expanded clones.

size,V,J,D,DNA,CDR3
NA,TRBV6-4,TRBJ2-1,TRBD1,TGTGCCAGCAGTGCCGGGACAGGGCGGATCGATGAGCAGTTCTTC,CASSAGTGRIDEQFF
once,TRBV7-6,TRBJ2-2,TRBD2,TGTGCCAGCAGCAGACTTTTAGCGGGGGCGAACACCGGGGAGCTGTTTTTT,CASSRLLAGANTGELFF
NA,TRBV7-2,TRBJ1-1,NA,TGTGCCAGCAGCTTTGACAGTATGAACACTGAAGCTTTCTTT,CASSFDSMNTEAFF
NA,TRBV4-1,TRBJ2-7,NA,TGCGCCAGCAGCCAAGTAGGACAAGCCTACGAGCAGTACTTC,CASSQVGQAYEQYF
once,TRBV28,TRBJ2-7,TRBD2,TGTGCCAGCAGTTTTATGAGCGGGGGGGCCACCTACGAGCAGTACTTC,CASSFMSGGATYEQYF
NA,TRBV5-6,TRBJ2-7,NA,TGTGCCAGCAGCTTGGGTGGCAGGCAGTACTTC,CASSLGGRQYF
once,TRBV11-3,TRBJ2-7,TRBD1,TGTGCCAGCAGCTTAGGGACAGGGGCAACCTACGAGCAGTACTTC,CASSLGTGATYEQYF
NA,TRBV30,TRBJ1-1,TRBD1,TGTGCCCTCGACAGGGGGAACACTGAAGCTTTCTTT,CALDRGNTEAFF
few,TRBV27,TRBJ1-5,TRBD1,TGTGCCAGCAGCCCCAGTCAGGGGGTAGGTCAGCCCCAGCATTTT,CASSPSQGVGQPQHF
NA,TRBV28,TRBJ2-4,TRBD2,TGTGCCAGCAGTATTCAACTAGCGGGGGGGGCCAAAAACATTCAGTACTTC,CASSIQLAGGAKNIQYF
few,TRBV6-1,TRBJ1-5,NA,TGTGCCAGCAGTGAAGGTGCAGTAGCCAATCAGCCCCAGCATTTT,CASSEGAVANQPQHF
NA,TRBV6-5,TRBJ2-3,NA,TGTGCCAGCAGTTACTCGAGTACGCAGTATTTT,CASSYSSTQYF
NA,TRBV19,TRBJ1-6,TRBD1,TGTGCCAGCAGGCAGGGGGCTTCACCCCTCCACTTT,CASRQGASPLHF
NA,TRBV7-9,TRBJ2-1,TRBD2,TGTGCCAGCAAACCCAGACTAGCGGGGACCTACAATGAGCAGTTCTTC,CASKPRLAGTYNEQFF
NA,TRBV5-4,TRBJ2-7,NA,TGTGCCAGCAGCTTGTTTCGGGACTCCTACGAGCAGTACTTC,CASSLFRDSYEQYF
NA,TRBV28,TRBJ2-3,NA,TGTGCCAGCTATTCCGGGATCTCAGATCTGTATTTT,CASYSGISDLYF
NA,TRBV10-3,TRBJ1-1,NA,TGTGCCATCAGTGCCCCAGGGCGAGACACTGAAGCTTTCTTT,CAISAPGRDTEAFF
NA,TRBV7-9,TRBJ2-3,NA,TGTGCCAGCAGCCGCGCAGATACGCAGTATTTT,CASSRADTQYF
NA,TRBV13,TRBJ2-1,TRBD1,TGTGCCAGCAGCCACCTAGGGAAGGGACAGGAATACAATGAGCAGTTCTTC,CASSHLGKGQEYNEQFF
NA,TRBV19,TRBJ1-1,NA,TGTGCCAGTAGTACTTGGGGGAGGAAGGACGTTTATAGCACTGAAGCTTTCTTT,CASSTWGRKDVYSTEAFF
NA,TRBV25-1,TRBJ1-5,NA,TGTGCCAGCAGTGGTGGGCAGAGTTATAATCAGCCCCAGCATTTT,CASSGGQSYNQPQHF
NA,TRBV6-5,TRBJ1-2,NA,TGTGCCAGCAGACGCGGACAGACCTATGGCTACACCTTC,CASRRGQTYGYTF
NA,TRBV6-4,TRBJ1-1,NA,TGTGCCAGCAGTTCATCGGTGAACACTGAAGCTTTCTTT,CASSSSVNTEAFF
NA,TRBV11-2,TRBJ1-6,NA,TGTGCCAGCAGCTTCACAGGGATTCTCCTTAATTCACCCCTCCACTTT,CASSFTGILLNSPLHF
NA,TRBV2,TRBJ2-5,TRBD2,TGTGCCAGCAGTGAACGGGCTAGCGGGGGGGCCGGTGAAAAGACCCAGTACTTC,CASSERASGGAGEKTQYF
NA,TRBV7-2,TRBJ2-1,TRBD1,TGTGCCAGCAGCTTGGACAGGGGGCCCCCCAATGAGCAGTTCTTC,CASSLDRGPPNEQFF
NA,TRBV19,TRBJ2-7,TRBD1,TGTGCCAGTAGTATAGATCCGGGGACAGGATCCCTCTACGAGCAGTACTTC,CASSIDPGTGSLYEQYF
once,TRBV10-3,TRBJ2-7,NA,TGTGCCATCAGTGAAAGGGACTTAATGACCGAGCAGTACTTC,CAISERDLMTEQYF
NA,TRBV2,TRBJ2-3,TRBD1,TGTGCCAGTTGGGACAGCACTAGCACAGATACGCAGTATTTT,CASWDSTSTDTQYF
NA,TRBV19,TRBJ2-5,TRBD2,TGTGCCAGTAGTTATCCAGGACTAGCGGGGGAAGAGACCCAGTACTTC,CASSYPGLAGEETQYF
few,TRBV6-1,TRBJ1-1,NA,TGTGCCGGCTGCGGGGACAACACTGAAGCTTTCTTT,CAGCGDNTEAFF
NA,TRBV5-6,TRBJ2-7,NA,TGTGCCAGCAGCTTCCCTGACGGGGGATACGAGCAGTACTTC,CASSFPDGGYEQYF
few,TRBV4-3,TRBJ2-1,NA,TGCGCCAGCAGCCAAGAAGGACTCACGGAAAATGAGCAGTTCTTC,CASSQEGLTENEQFF
NA,TRBV4-3,TRBJ2-3,NA,TGCGCCAGCAGCCAAACTTTTGGGGGGAAAGGAGGAGATACGCAGTATTTT,CASSQTFGGKGGDTQYF
few,TRBV19,TRBJ1-5,NA,TGTGCCAGTAGTACCCCCGCTGGACATTATAGCAATCAGCCCCAGCATTTT,CASSTPAGHYSNQPQHF
NA,TRBV6-6,TRBJ2-5,TRBD1,TGTGTGACGGACAGGGCGGGAGAGACCCAGTACTTC,CVTDRAGETQYF
NA,TRBV5-6,TRBJ1-4,NA,TGTGCCAGCAGCTTGGCCTACCGTACAGGAGCCGAAAAACTGTTTTTT,CASSLAYRTGAEKLFF
once,TRBV5-1,TRBJ1-2,TRBD1,TGCGCCAGCAGCCCAGGGGGCAGTGATAACTATGGCTACACCTTC,CASSPGGSDNYGYTF
NA,TRBV19,TRBJ2-3,TRBD2,TGTGCCAGTTCTGAGCGGGGCGACACTAGCACAGATACGCAGTATTTT,CASSERGDTSTDTQYF
NA,TRBV2,TRBJ1-1,TRBD1,TGTGCCAGCAGTGAATATCCCACAGGGGAGGCTGAAGCTTTCTTT,CASSEYPTGEAEAFF
few,TRBV11-2,TRBJ2-7,NA,TGTGCCACCAGCGGTAGGAGCTCCTACGAGCAGTACTTC,CATSGRSSYEQYF
few,TRBV19,TRBJ2-2,TRBD2,TGTGCCAGTAGTATACCTGGACTAGCCGGGGAGCTGTTTTTT,CASSIPGLAGELFF
NA,TRBV30,TRBJ2-3,TRBD2,TGTGCCTGGAGTGGGGGGACTAGCGTAGATACGCAGTATTTT,CAWSGGTSVDTQYF
NA,TRBV12-5,TRBJ2-3,NA,TGTGCTAGTGGTCTGGCAGGAGGGGCAGATACGCAGTATTTT,CASGLAGGADTQYF
NA,TRBV4-3,TRBJ1-6,NA,TGCGCCAGCAGCCAAGACAAGCTCCATTCACCCCTCCACTTT,CASSQDKLHSPLHF
NA,TRBV7-2,TRBJ2-7,TRBD2,TGTGCCAGCAGCCCAGGGACTAGCGGACTCTACGAGCAGTACTTC,CASSPGTSGLYEQYF
few,TRBV5-1,TRBJ2-3,NA,TGCGCCAGCAGCCCTAACAGTGGAACAGATACGCAGTATTTT,CASSPNSGTDTQYF
NA,TRBV6-5,TRBJ2-1,NA,TGTGCCAGCAGTTATCGAAGGGGCAGGAATGAGCAGTTCTTC,CASSYRRGRNEQFF
NA,TRBV7-9,TRBJ2-7,NA,TGTGCCAGCAGCTTTTCTAGCATGAAGGCCGACGAGCAGTACTTC,CASSFSSMKADEQYF
once,TRBV25-1,TRBJ1-6,TRBD1,TGTGCCAGCACCGAGGGGGACAGGAGCAATTCACCCCTCCACTTT,CASTEGDRSNSPLHF
few,TRBV10-1,TRBJ2-3,NA,TGCGCCAGCTCTGACTTAGACAGCAGCACAGATACGCAGTATTTT,CASSDLDSSTDTQYF
once,TRBV6-6,TRBJ2-7,NA,TGTGCCAGCAGTTACTCGACCTCGACTACTTACGAGCAGTACTTC,CASSYSTSTTYEQYF
once,TRBV7-8,TRBJ1-2,NA,TGTGCCAGCAGCCCGTATCCCTTTGCGAACTATGGCTACACCTTC,CASSPYPFANYGYTF
NA,TRBV28,TRBJ1-1,NA,TGTGCCAGCAGTTGGTACCGAGAGAACACTGAAGCTTTCTTT,CASSWYRENTEAFF
NA,TRBV27,TRBJ2-1,NA,TGTGCCAGCAGCCGCTTTCCGGGAGCCACCCACAATGAGCAGTTCTTC,CASSRFPGATHNEQFF
NA,TRBV15,TRBJ1-3,NA,TGTGCCACCAGCACCCCTCGTCCCGGAAACACCATATATTTT,CATSTPRPGNTIYF
NA,TRBV7-9,TRBJ1-5,TRBD1,TGTTCCAGCAGCTTAGTAGCTGGTGGGGACAGGGAGTTTCAGCCCCAGCATTTT,CSSSLVAGGDREFQPQHF